A single sample gave rise to the 7 T cell receptor beta chains below, sequenced in a study of cytomegalovirus exposure and HLA in healthy donors. Primers included in the PCR were 60 Vbeta and 13 Jbeta primers. Clones were read by immunoSEQ multiplex PCR, and TCRdb kept only the in-frame ones, dropping some. The sample lists under 200,000 clones, around 75% occurring once. The specimen sequenced was PBMCs. These receptors all stem from a woman in her twenties or thirties in good health and CMV-seropositive.

This clone occurred a few times. The junction shows a germline mismatch at one end, possibly a read error. V usage is TRBV29-1 and J usage is TRBJ2-1, with D perhaps TRBD1 (6 bases). Germline V gene lookup returns CDR1 SQVTM and CDR2 ANQGSEA. The CDR3 totals 10 residues. The CDR3 loop reads CSVAGTRGVF. The CDR3 nucleotides read TGCAGCGTAGCCGGGACACGAGGGGTCTTC.

The rearrangement links TRBV5-1 to TRBJ2-1; the D gene is possibly TRBD1 (6 bases). CDR1 is SGHRS and CDR2 is YFSETQ in the germline V gene. The CDR3 extends over 17 amino acids. V was pared by 4 bases and J by 5 bases, with 22 bases between. The DNA for the CDR3 is TGCGCCAGCAGCATCTCCGACGCAGGGGATTTGAACAATGAGCAGTTCTTC. Its translation is CASSISDAGDLNNEQFF. Full variable domain (rest looked up from reference TRBV5-1 and TRBJ2-1): KAGVTQTPRYLIKTRGQQVTLSCSPISGHRSVSWYQQTPGQGLQFLFEYFSETQRNKGNFPGRFSGRQFSNSRSEMNVSTLELGDSALYLCASSISDAGDLNNEQFFGPGTRLTVL.

This clone was recorded only once. The chain couples TRBV7-2 to TRBJ2-5; tentative D call: TRBD1 (6 bases). The CDR3 is 14 amino acids. Germline V gene lookup returns CDR1 SGHTA and CDR2 FQGNSA. The V and J ends lost 6 bases and 5 bases respectively, with 16 bases between them. CDR3: CASSHLRGSETQYF. CDR3 bases: TGTGCCAGCAGTCATCTCAGGGGCAGCGAGACCCAGTACTTC.

J is TRBJ1-3 and V is TRBV10-3; D is possibly TRBD1 (6 bases). The CDR3 spans 12 residues. V lost 6 bases and J 4 bases, leaving 7 bases between the germline ends. The germline gives CDR1 ENHRY, CDR2 SYGVKD. The CDR3, as DNA: TGTGCCATCAGCGGACAGGGAAACACCATATATTTT. Its translation is CAISGQGNTIYF.

The chain has TRBV19 and TRBJ2-3; 10 bases align to TRBD2. The V segment lost 5 bases and the J segment 2 bases; nucleotides outside the gene matches: 7. The CDR3 spans 16 residues. Per the germline V gene, CDR1 is LNHDA and CDR2 is SQIVND (reference sequence). The CDR3 DNA reads TGTGCCAGTAGTTTAGCGGGAGGTCCCCCCACAGATACGCAGTATTTT. Translated: CASSLAGGPPTDTQYF.

The chain recombines TRBV4-1 with TRBJ1-1, with a tentative D call TRBD1 (5 bases). CDR3 length: 14 amino acids. The germline V gene encodes CDR1 MGHRA and CDR2 YSYEKL. The V end was cut by 7 bases, the J end by 0 bases, with 12 bases between. For the CDR3, the DNA is TGCGCCAGCAAGGTGGGGCAGGTGAACACTGAAGCTTTCTTT. As protein: CASKVGQVNTEAFF.

A word on this clone: The same CDR3 can be traced to other DNA sequences in this sample. The chain uses TRBV11-2 and TRBJ2-5; D gene uncertain. The CDR3 is 11 residues long. Per the germline V gene, CDR1 is SGHAT and CDR2 is FQNNGV. V was pared by 4 bases and J by 2 bases, with 2 bases between. The CDR3: CASSSQETQYF. CDR3 sequence (DNA): TGTGCCAGCAGCTCTCAAGAGACCCAGTACTTC.